This T cell receptor (beta chain) comes out of a study of OX40 agonist ivuxolimab in advanced cancers. Study background: Ivuxolimab was administered intravenously to patients at 0.01 to 10 mg/kg every 2 weeks.

Per the germline V gene, CDR1 is SGHTS and CDR2 is YDEGEE. Trimming cost V 4 bases and J 5 bases; bases outside gene matches: 7. This CDR3 has 14 amino acids. The assay was immunoSEQ multiplex PCR, and TCRdb's table has in-frame clones only and misses some. The data show roughly 73,000 clones, under 90% seen once. The chain uses TRBV5-8 and TRBJ2-5; 8 bases agree with TRBD1. The clonotype was recovered from an adult with an advanced solid tumor such as melanoma, head and neck, liver or kidney cancer. The sample here was CD4+ or CD8+ T cells sorted from blood, taken in a trial of the OX40 agonist ivuxolimab. The CDR3 DNA reads as TGTGCCAGCAGCGACCGACAGGGGCCGGAGACCCAGTACTTC. Its translation is CASSDRQGPETQYF.